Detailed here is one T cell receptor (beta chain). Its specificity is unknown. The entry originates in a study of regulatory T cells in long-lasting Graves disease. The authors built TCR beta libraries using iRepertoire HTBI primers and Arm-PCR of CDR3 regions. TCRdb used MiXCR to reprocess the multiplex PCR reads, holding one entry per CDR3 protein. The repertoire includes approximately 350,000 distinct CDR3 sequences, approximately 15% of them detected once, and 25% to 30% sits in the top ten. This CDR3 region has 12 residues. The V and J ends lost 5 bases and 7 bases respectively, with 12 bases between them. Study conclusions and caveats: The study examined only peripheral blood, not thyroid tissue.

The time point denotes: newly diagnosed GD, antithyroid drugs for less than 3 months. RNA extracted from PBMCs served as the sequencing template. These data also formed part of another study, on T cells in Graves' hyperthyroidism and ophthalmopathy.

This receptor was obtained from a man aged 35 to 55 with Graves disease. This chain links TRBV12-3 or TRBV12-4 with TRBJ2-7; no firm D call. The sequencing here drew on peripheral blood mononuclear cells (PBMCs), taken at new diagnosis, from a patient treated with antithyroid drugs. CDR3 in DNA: TGTGCCAGCAGTACGGCCCCCGGAGAGCAGTACTTC. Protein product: CASSTAPGEQYF.